A single T cell receptor (beta chain) is shown here with its context. The data were taken from a study of lymphopenia after photon versus proton radiotherapy. The CDR3 covers 16 residues. Per germline, CDR1 MDHEN and CDR2 SYDVKM. The V and J ends lost 6 bases and 3 bases respectively, with 17 bases between them. Profiled with immunoSEQ multiplex PCR; TCRdb holds only in-frame clones, not every one. The data hold approximately 53,000 clones, with more than 90% observed a single time. The V call is TRBV28, the J call TRBJ2-2; D may be TRBD2 (6 bases). Sample: peripheral blood, taken from a patient treated with photon-based radiotherapy. The source is a woman in her thirties or forties with cholangiocarcinoma. CDR3 protein: CASSSPGAVDTGELFF. In DNA form, the CDR3 reads TGTGCCAGCAGCAGCCCGGGAGCGGTGGACACCGGGGAGCTGTTTTTT.